Listed here is a single T cell receptor beta chain. The same CDR3 also results from other DNA sequences found in this sample. This specimen comes from a study of OX40 agonist ivuxolimab in advanced cancers. Some clones are missing from TCRdb's copy, which holds only in-frame ones; the method was immunoSEQ multiplex PCR. The sample yields 20,000 or so clones, 65% to 85% seen once. V lost 0 bases to trimming and J lost 3 bases, with 8 bases between them. Per germline, CDR1 MNHEY and CDR2 SVGAGI. This CDR3 comprises 14 residues. The TCR originated in an adult with an advanced solid tumor such as melanoma, head and neck, liver or kidney cancer. V usage is TRBV6-5 and J usage is TRBJ1-2, with D unresolved. The source material was CD4+ or CD8+ T cells sorted from blood, sampled in a trial of the OX40 agonist ivuxolimab. The CDR3 protein is CASSYSRGYYGYTF. Written as DNA, the CDR3 is TGTGCCAGCAGTTACTCGAGAGGGTACTATGGCTACACCTTC.